This passage covers 2 T cell receptor beta chains from one sample sequenced in a study of early T cells in non-severe SARS-CoV-2 infection. TCRdb re-called the 5' RACE reads through MiXCR, storing one row per CDR3 protein. There are about 26,000 distinct CDR3 sequences in the sample; approximately 4.1% occur only once, and about 6.3% lies in the top ten. Sequencing was done on a sample of whole blood. The receptors shown here come from an adult who was a healthcare worker with PCR-confirmed SARS-CoV-2 infection or an uninfected control (not recorded which).

This clonotype was seen just once. This clone may be a read error of a much larger clone one base away. The chain employs TRBV9 and TRBJ2-3; D gene unclear. V was trimmed by 2 bases and J by 2 bases, leaving 9 bases between them. The CDR3 has 14 amino acids. CDR1 and CDR2 from the germline V gene are SGDLS and YYNGEE. CDR3 protein: CASSVIGSTDTQYF. The CDR3 nucleotides read TGTGCCAGCAGCGTGATCGGATCCACAGATACGCAGTATTTT. The full variable domain, with the rest looked up from reference TRBV9 and TRBJ2-3, is DSGVTQTPKHLITATGQRVTLRCSPRSGDLSVYWYQQSLDQGLQFLIQYYNGEERAKGNILERFSAQQFPDLHSELNLSSLELGDSALYFCASSVIGSTDTQYFGPGTRLTVL.

This clonotype was seen more than once but under ten times. The chain joins TRBV20-1 to TRBJ1-1, with unresolved D. V was pared by 3 bases and J by 1 base, with 6 bases between. Germline CDR1 is DFQATT and CDR2 is SNEGSKA (reference sequence). The CDR3 consists of 12 residues. The CDR3: CSASDGNTEAFF. CDR3 bases: TGCAGTGCTAGCGACGGGAACACTGAAGCTTTCTTT.